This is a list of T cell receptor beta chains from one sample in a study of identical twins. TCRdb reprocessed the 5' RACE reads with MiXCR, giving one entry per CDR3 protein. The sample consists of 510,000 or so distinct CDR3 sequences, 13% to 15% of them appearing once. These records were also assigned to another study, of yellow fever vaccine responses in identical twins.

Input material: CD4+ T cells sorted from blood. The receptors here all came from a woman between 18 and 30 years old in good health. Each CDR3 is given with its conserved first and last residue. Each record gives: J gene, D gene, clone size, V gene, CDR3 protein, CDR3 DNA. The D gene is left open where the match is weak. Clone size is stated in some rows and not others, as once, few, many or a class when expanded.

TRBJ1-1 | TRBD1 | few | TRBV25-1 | CASKGQKNTEAFF | TGTGCCAGCAAGGGACAGAAGAACACTGAAGCTTTCTTT
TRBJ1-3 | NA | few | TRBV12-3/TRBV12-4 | CASSLRLSAGNTIYF | TGTGCCAGCAGTTTAAGGTTAAGCGCTGGAAACACCATATATTTT
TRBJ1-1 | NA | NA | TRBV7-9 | CASTPAVSNTEAFF | TGTGCCAGCACCCCAGCGGTCTCGAACACTGAAGCTTTCTTT
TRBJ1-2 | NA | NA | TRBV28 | CASSVLRWSYGYTF | TGTGCCAGCAGTGTACTAAGGTGGTCCTATGGCTACACCTTC
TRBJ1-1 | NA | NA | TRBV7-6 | CASSLLVGFTEAFF | TGTGCCAGCAGCTTATTGGTGGGCTTCACTGAAGCTTTCTTT
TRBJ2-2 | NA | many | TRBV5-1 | CASSLANTGELFF | TGCGCCAGCAGCTTGGCTAACACCGGGGAGCTGTTTTTT
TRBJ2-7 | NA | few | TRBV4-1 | CATRGGSSYEQYF | TGCGCCACTCGAGGGGGGAGCTCCTACGAGCAGTACTTC
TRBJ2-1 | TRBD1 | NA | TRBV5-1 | CASSFRDRGLSEQFF | TGCGCCAGCAGCTTCAGGGACAGGGGTTTGAGTGAGCAGTTCTTC
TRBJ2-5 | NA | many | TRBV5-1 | CASSSGGQETQYF | TGTGCCAGCAGTTCGGGTGGGCAAGAGACCCAGTACTTC
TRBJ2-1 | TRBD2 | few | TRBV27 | CASSLRLAGGQYEQFF | TGTGCCAGCAGTTTAAGGCTAGCGGGAGGGCAGTATGAGCAGTTCTTC
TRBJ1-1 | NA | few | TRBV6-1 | CASILGGGGYTEAFF | TGTGCCAGCATCTTGGGAGGAGGGGGTTACACTGAAGCTTTCTTT
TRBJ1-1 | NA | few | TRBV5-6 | CASSPGRYNTEAFF | TGTGCCAGCAGCCCTGGACGGTATAACACTGAAGCTTTCTTT
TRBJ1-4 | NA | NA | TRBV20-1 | CSAPTRGFDEKLFF | TGCAGTGCCCCCACCAGGGGTTTTGATGAAAAACTGTTTTTT
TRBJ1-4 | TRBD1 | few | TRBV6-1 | CASSRGLANEKLFF | TGTGCCAGCAGCAGGGGGCTGGCTAATGAAAAACTGTTTTTT
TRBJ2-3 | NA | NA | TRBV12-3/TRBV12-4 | CASSLASWSTDTQYF | TGTGCCAGCAGTTTAGCCAGTTGGAGCACAGATACGCAGTATTTT
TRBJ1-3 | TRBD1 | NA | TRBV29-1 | CSVRGLGGNTIYF | TGCAGCGTTAGGGGGCTTGGGGGAAACACCATATATTTT
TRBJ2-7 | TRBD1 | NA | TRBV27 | CASRRTGGDYEQYF | TGTGCCAGCCGGAGGACAGGGGGGGACTACGAGCAGTACTTC
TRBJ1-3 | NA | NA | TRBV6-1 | CASRELSGSGNTIYF | TGTGCCAGCAGGGAACTAAGTGGCTCTGGAAACACCATATATTTT
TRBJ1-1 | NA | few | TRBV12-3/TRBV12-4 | CASTPGTVNTEAFF | TGTGCCAGCACCCCTGGGACGGTGAACACTGAAGCTTTCTTT
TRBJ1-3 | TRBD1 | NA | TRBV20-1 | CSARDPIRQGISGNTIYF | TGCAGTGCTAGAGATCCTATTCGACAGGGCATCTCTGGAAACACCATATATTTT
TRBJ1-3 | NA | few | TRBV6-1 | CASWTGSSSGNTIYF | TGTGCCAGCTGGACGGGGTCGAGCTCTGGAAACACCATATATTTT
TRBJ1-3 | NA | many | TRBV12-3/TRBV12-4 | CASRDSAAGNTIYF | TGTGCCAGCAGGGACAGTGCGGCTGGAAACACCATATATTTT
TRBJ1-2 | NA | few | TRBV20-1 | CSASVYGYTF | TGCAGTGCTAGTGTCTATGGCTACACCTTC
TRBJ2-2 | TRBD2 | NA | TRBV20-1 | CSAKLAGGANTGELFF | TGCAGTGCGAAACTAGCGGGGGGCGCGAACACCGGGGAGCTGTTTTTT
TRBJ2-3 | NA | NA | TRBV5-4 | CASSAGDFTDTQYF | TGTGCCAGCAGCGCTGGGGACTTCACAGATACGCAGTATTTT
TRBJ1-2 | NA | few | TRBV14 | CASSQAPGAGNGYTF | TGTGCCAGCAGCCAAGCCCCAGGGGCTGGGAATGGCTACACCTTC
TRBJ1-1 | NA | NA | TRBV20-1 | CSARDLFRALDGRNTEAFF | TGCAGTGCTAGAGATCTTTTTCGGGCCCTCGATGGACGGAACACTGAAGCTTTCTTT
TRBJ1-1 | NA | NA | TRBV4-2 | CASSQDLGRAKNTEAFF | TGTGCCAGCAGCCAAGATCTGGGACGAGCAAAGAACACTGAAGCTTTCTTT
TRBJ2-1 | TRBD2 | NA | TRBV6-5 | CASSYSGLAGLDNEQFF | TGTGCCAGCAGTTACTCGGGTCTAGCGGGATTAGACAATGAGCAGTTCTTC
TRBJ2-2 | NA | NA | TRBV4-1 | CASSQEGTTGELFF | TGCGCCAGCAGCCAAGAGGGGACTACCGGGGAGCTGTTTTTT
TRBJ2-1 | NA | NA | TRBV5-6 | CASSLTGPSGWMSYNEQFF | TGTGCCAGCAGCTTGACGGGCCCATCAGGGTGGATGTCCTACAATGAGCAGTTCTTC
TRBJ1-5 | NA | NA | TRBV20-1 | CSARKLGGWRNQPQHF | TGCAGTGCTAGAAAACTCGGGGGGTGGCGTAATCAGCCCCAGCATTTT
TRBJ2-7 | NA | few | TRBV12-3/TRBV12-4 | CASSSPQGYYEQYF | TGTGCCAGCAGTTCGCCCCAGGGATACTACGAGCAGTACTTC
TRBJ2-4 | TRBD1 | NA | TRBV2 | CASSEVGQGLAKNIQYF | TGTGCCAGCAGTGAAGTGGGACAGGGTCTAGCCAAAAACATTCAGTACTTC
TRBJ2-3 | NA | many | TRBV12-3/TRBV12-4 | CASKVIDTQYF | TGTGCCAGCAAGGTTATAGATACGCAGTATTTT
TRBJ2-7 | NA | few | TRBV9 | CASSVESSPYEQYF | TGTGCCAGCAGCGTAGAGAGTAGTCCCTACGAGCAGTACTTC
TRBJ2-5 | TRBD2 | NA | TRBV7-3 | CASSEAGGPGETQYF | TGTGCCAGCAGCGAAGCGGGAGGGCCCGGGGAGACCCAGTACTTC
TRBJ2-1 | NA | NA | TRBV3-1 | CASSQDRLGSSRFF | TGTGCCAGCAGCCAAGATAGGTTGGGCAGTTCGCGGTTCTTC
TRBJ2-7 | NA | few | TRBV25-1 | CASSALGHAFGQYF | TGTGCCAGCAGTGCCCTCGGACACGCTTTCGGGCAGTACTTC
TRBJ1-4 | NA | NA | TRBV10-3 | CAISPGRDNEKLFF | TGTGCCATCAGTCCCGGGAGAGATAATGAAAAACTGTTTTTT
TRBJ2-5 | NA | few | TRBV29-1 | CSGAEETQYF | TGCAGCGGGGCAGAAGAGACCCAGTACTTC
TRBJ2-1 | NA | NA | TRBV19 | CASSTTSRGSYNEQFF | TGTGCCAGTAGTACTACTAGTCGTGGCTCCTACAATGAGCAGTTCTTC
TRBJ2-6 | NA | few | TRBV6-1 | CATKDLGSGANVLTF | TGTGCCACAAAAGACCTTGGCTCTGGGGCCAACGTCCTGACTTTC
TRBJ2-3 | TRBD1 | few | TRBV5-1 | CASSGGQGAADTQYF | TGCGCCAGCAGCGGTGGACAGGGGGCTGCAGATACGCAGTATTTT
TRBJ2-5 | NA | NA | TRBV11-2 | CASSLGYRDLETQYF | TGTGCCAGCAGCTTAGGATACAGGGATTTGGAGACCCAGTACTTC
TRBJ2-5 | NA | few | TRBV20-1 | CSARVAGGQETQYF | TGCAGTGCTAGAGTTGCCGGGGGGCAAGAGACCCAGTATTTC
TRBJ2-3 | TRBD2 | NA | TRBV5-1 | CASSLGTGTSGDTQYF | TGCGCCAGCAGCTTGGGAACCGGGACTAGCGGCGATACGCAGTATTTT
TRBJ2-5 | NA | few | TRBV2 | CASSGEAVTLETQYF | TGTGCCAGCTCAGGCGAAGCGGTCACGCTAGAGACCCAGTACTTC
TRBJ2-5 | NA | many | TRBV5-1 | CASSPQGTYQETQYF | TGCGCCAGCAGCCCACAAGGGACCTACCAAGAGACCCAGTACTTC
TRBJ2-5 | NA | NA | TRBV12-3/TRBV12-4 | CASRYDIQETQYF | TGTGCCAGCAGATACGACATTCAAGAGACCCAGTACTTC
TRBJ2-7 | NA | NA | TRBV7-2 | CASSAQYEQYF | TGTGCCAGCAGCGCCCAATACGAGCAGTACTTC
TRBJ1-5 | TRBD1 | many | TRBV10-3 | CAISGTGGLRPQHF | TGTGCCATCAGCGGGACAGGGGGGCTAAGGCCCCAGCATTTT
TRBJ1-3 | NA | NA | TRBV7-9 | CASSLMQSTIYF | TGTGCCAGCAGCTTGATGCAATCAACCATATATTTT
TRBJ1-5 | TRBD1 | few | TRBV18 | CASSRNAQGSQPQHF | TGTGCCAGCTCACGGAACGCACAGGGGTCTCAGCCCCAGCATTTT
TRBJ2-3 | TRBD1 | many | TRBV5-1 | CASSFGAGGFTDTQYF | TGCGCCAGCAGCTTCGGGGCAGGGGGATTCACAGATACGCAGTATTTT
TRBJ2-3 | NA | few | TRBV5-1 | CASRRSGTELSTDTQYF | TGCGCCAGCAGACGCTCCGGGACGGAGCTTAGCACAGATACGCAGTATTTT
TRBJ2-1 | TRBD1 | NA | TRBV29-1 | CSVPKTGDPYNEQFF | TGCAGCGTTCCTAAGACAGGGGACCCCTACAATGAGCAGTTCTTC